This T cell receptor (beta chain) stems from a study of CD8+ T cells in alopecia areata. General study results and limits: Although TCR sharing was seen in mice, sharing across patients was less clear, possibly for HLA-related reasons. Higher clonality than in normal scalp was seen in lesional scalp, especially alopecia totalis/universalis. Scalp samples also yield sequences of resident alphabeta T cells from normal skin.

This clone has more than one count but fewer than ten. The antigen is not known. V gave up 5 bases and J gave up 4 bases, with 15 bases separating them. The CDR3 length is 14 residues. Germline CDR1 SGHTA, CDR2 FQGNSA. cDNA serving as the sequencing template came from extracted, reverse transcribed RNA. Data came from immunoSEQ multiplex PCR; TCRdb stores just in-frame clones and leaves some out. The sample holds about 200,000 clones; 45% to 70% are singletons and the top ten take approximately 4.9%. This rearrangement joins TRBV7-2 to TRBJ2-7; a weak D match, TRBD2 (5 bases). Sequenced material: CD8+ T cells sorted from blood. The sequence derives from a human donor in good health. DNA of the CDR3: TGTGCCAGCAGCCTTCCGACGGGGAAGTACGAGCAGTACTTC. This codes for CASSLPTGKYEQYF.